These 10 T cell receptor beta chains share one sample of origin, sequenced in a study of regulatory T cells in long-lasting Graves disease. Time point indicated: newly diagnosed GD, antithyroid drugs for less than 3 months. Following extraction of RNA from PBMCs, that RNA was used to make the TCR library. Through Arm-PCR of CDR3 regions and iRepertoire HTBI primers, TCR beta libraries were built. TCRdb itself ran the multiplex PCR reads through MiXCR, one entry per CDR3 protein. The sample has roughly 610,000 distinct CDR3 sequences, around 17% seen once; the top ten hold about 20%. Another study also made use of these data, one on T cells in Graves' hyperthyroidism and ophthalmopathy.

The sequencing here drew on peripheral blood mononuclear cells (PBMCs), taken at new diagnosis, from a patient treated with antithyroid drugs. All receptors come from a woman aged 25-40 years with Graves disease.

This clonotype was detected a few times. The genes are TRBV6-5 and TRBJ1-2; tentatively, D is TRBD1 (6 bases). This CDR3 has 17 amino acids. Germline loops: CDR1 MNHEY, CDR2 SVGAGI. Trimming removed 0 bases from V and 1 base from J, with 15 bases in between. The CDR3 sequence: CASSYSGANPINYGYTF. Written as DNA, the CDR3 is TGTGCCAGCAGTTACTCGGGGGCCAACCCCATTAACTATGGCTACACCTTC.

There are many counts of this clonotype. This chain joins TRBV7-9 and TRBJ2-7; D is possibly TRBD1 or TRBD2 (5 bases each). V was pared by 8 bases and J by 4 bases, with 15 bases between. CDR1 is SEHNR and CDR2 is FQNEAQ in the germline V gene (reference sequence). The CDR3 has 13 residues. This CDR3 reads CASGDGWNYEQYF. The CDR3 region has the DNA TGTGCCAGCGGGGACGGATGGAATTACGAGCAGTACTTC.

This clonotype was recorded a few times. The chain is built from TRBV20-1 and TRBJ2-1; 8 bases fit TRBD2. This CDR3 region has 16 residues. The junction had 5 bases not matched to a gene; V was cut back by 0 bases and J by 1 base. The germline V gene has CDR1 DFQATT and CDR2 SNEGSKA (reference sequence). The CDR3 is CSARDILAASYNEQFF. The CDR3 nucleotides are TGCAGTGCTAGAGATATACTAGCGGCGTCCTACAATGAGCAGTTCTTC.

The table lists this clonotype with many counts. CDR3 DNA: TGTGCCAGCAGTCTACAGGGGAGTAATGGGAATGAGCAGTTCTTC. It yields the protein CASSLQGSNGNEQFF. The rearrangement joins TRBV28 to TRBJ2-1, with 7 bases matching TRBD1. The J segment lost 7 bases and the V segment lost 5 bases, leaving 11 bases of the junction unmatched. From germline, CDR1 is MDHEN and CDR2 SYDVKM. This CDR3 region has 15 residues.

The chain combines TRBV9 with TRBJ2-3; tentative D call: TRBD2 (6 bases). CDR1 SGDLS and CDR2 YYNGEE come from the germline V gene. The ends were cut back, 0 bases at V and 2 bases at J, with 10 bases in the middle. CDR3 length: 15 residues. The CDR3 DNA is TGTGCCAGCAGCGTAGATGGGACTTCCACAGATACGCAGTATTTT. It encodes CASSVDGTSTDTQYF. Supplemented by reference TRBV9 and TRBJ2-3, the full variable domain reads DSGVTQTPKHLITATGQRVTLRCSPRSGDLSVYWYQQSLDQGLQFLIQYYNGEERAKGNILERFSAQQFPDLHSELNLSSLELGDSALYFCASSVDGTSTDTQYFGPGTRLTVL.

This clonotype was observed at least ten times. The J gene is TRBJ2-7, the V gene TRBV7-9, with TRBD1 matching over 8 bases. Germline CDR1 and CDR2: SEHNR and FQNEAQ (reference sequence). The CDR3 consists of 13 residues. J lost 9 bases, V lost 4 bases, and 8 bases had no gene match. The CDR3 DNA is TGTGCCAGCAGCTCGGACCAGACAGGGGTGCAGTACTTC. Translation: CASSSDQTGVQYF. Drawing the rest from reference TRBV7-9 and TRBJ2-7, the complete variable domain is DTGVSQNPRHKITKRGQNVTFRCDPISEHNRLYWYRQTLGQGPEFLTYFQNEAQLEKSRLLSDRFSAERPKGSFSTLEIQRTEQGDSAMYLCASSSDQTGVQYFGPGTRLTVT.

The chain recombines TRBV5-1 with TRBJ2-1; 11 bases line up with TRBD2. This CDR3 is 15 amino acids long. Germline V lookup: CDR1 SGHRS, CDR2 YFSETQ. Trimming took 4 bases from V and 5 from J; bases not matched to a gene: 5. The CDR3 DNA reads TGCGCCAGCAGCCGGACTAGCGGGTATAACAATGAGCAGTTCTTC. It encodes CASSRTSGYNNEQFF.

V is TRBV6-2 or TRBV6-3 and J is TRBJ2-1, with no clear D. Looked up from germline, CDR1 is MNHEY and CDR2 is SVGEGT. Deletions cut 8 bases from V and 0 bases from J, with 17 bases between. The CDR3 length is 16 residues. CDR3 nucleotide sequence: TGTGCCAGCTTACGCTTAGGCCCGAGCTCCTACAATGAGCAGTTCTTC. Encoded protein: CASLRLGPSSYNEQFF.

About this clonotype: One base away lies a much larger clone, so this may be a sequencing read error. This sequence joins TRBV12-3 or TRBV12-4 and TRBJ2-1; D might be TRBD2 (5 bases). The CDR3 runs to 15 residues. CDR3 bases: TGTGTCAGCAGTTTAAGACTATTCTCCTACAATGAGCAGTTCTTC. Translating it yields CVSSLRLFSYNEQFF.

In this sample, this clonotype turned up many times. This sequence joins TRBV12-3 or TRBV12-4 and TRBJ1-1, with D tentatively TRBD1 (6 bases). V was pared by 0 bases and J by 0 bases, with 11 bases between. The CDR3 is made up of 16 amino acids. The CDR3 reads CASSLAQGRLNTEAFF. CDR3 in DNA: TGTGCCAGCAGTTTAGCTCAGGGGAGGTTGAACACTGAAGCTTTCTTT.